The clone carrying this T cell receptor (beta chain) was seen many times. The germline V gene encodes CDR1 MNHEY and CDR2 SVGEGT. Trimming removed 5 bases from V and 5 bases from J; junction bases left unmatched: 8. CDR3 length: 15 amino acids. The entry originates in a study of T-cell reconstitution after alpha-beta-depleted transplantation in children. This sample's TCRbeta library carried unique molecular identifier barcodes. Each CDR3 protein is one row after TCRdb ran MiXCR on the PCR reads. The sample lists 490,000 or so distinct CDR3 sequences, 9.5% to 15% occurring once. This receptor was obtained from a human donor who donated a stem cell graft to a child with combined immunodeficiency. The sequences come from PBMCs from the stem cell graft donor, collected from the stem cell graft. The rearrangement links TRBV6-2 or TRBV6-3 to TRBJ2-3; 9 positions agree with TRBD2. The CDR3 DNA sequence: TGTGCCAGCAGTCCCGGACTAGCGAACGTAGATACGCAGTATTTT. It yields the protein CASSPGLANVDTQYF.